A single sample gave rise to the 32 T cell receptor beta chains below, sequenced in a study of T cells after yellow fever vaccination. TCRdb processed the 5' RACE reads anew with MiXCR; each CDR3 protein has one entry. The table lists under 200,000 distinct CDR3 sequences, about 7% of them singletons. The sequences come from CD4+ T cells sorted from PBMCs, collected 4 to 6 days after the first yellow fever vaccination. These receptors all come from a man between 18 and 35 years old who received the YFV17D yellow fever vaccine.

The rearrangement links TRBV5-1 to TRBJ2-7, with D tentatively TRBD1 (5 bases). CDR1 and CDR2 from the germline V gene are SGHRS and YFSETQ. The germline V and J ends were trimmed by 2 bases and 3 bases, with 12 bases remaining between them. This CDR3 is built from 14 residues. The CDR3 DNA reads TGCGCCAGCAGCTTCCTAACAGGAGACTACGAGCAGTACTTC. Protein product: CASSFLTGDYEQYF.

This clonotype was seen at least ten times. The gene calls are TRBV5-8 and TRBJ2-7; 7 nucleotides agree with TRBD1. V shed 2 bases, J shed 5 bases, and the junction held 7 bases outside the gene matches. The CDR3 is 14 amino acids. Looked up from germline, CDR1 is SGHTS and CDR2 is YDEGEE. The CDR3 DNA is TGTGCCAGCAGCTTAGACAGGGTTGGCAACGAGCAGTACTTC. Residues: CASSLDRVGNEQYF. Drawing the rest from reference TRBV5-8 and TRBJ2-7, the complete variable domain is EAGVTQSPTHLIKTRGQQATLRCSPISGHTSVYWYQQALGLGLQFLLWYDEGEERNRGNFPPRFSGRQFPNYSSELNVNALELEDSALYLCASSLDRVGNEQYFGPGTRLTVT.

This clonotype was picked up a small number of times. The gene calls are TRBV25-1 and TRBJ1-6, with D uncertain. The CDR3 consists of 14 residues. The germline V gene encodes CDR1 MGHDK and CDR2 SYGVNS. V dropped 8 bases and J dropped 7 bases, with 15 bases sitting between them. The CDR3 loop reads CASDAGEWNSPLHF. The CDR3 DNA reads TGTGCCAGCGACGCCGGTGAGTGGAATTCACCCCTCCACTTT.

This clonotype was seen repeatedly, ten times or more. The genes are TRBV20-1 and TRBJ2-7; D might be TRBD1 (5 bases). Germline CDR1 and CDR2: DFQATT and SNEGSKA (reference sequence). V was trimmed by 3 bases and J by 2 bases, leaving 14 bases between them. This CDR3 spans 14 amino acids. CDR3 sequence (DNA): TGCAGTGCTAGGGGGCAGGGTAAGACCTACGAGCAGTACTTC. Protein: CSARGQGKTYEQYF.

This clonotype was found many times. This rearrangement joins TRBV4-1 to TRBJ2-2; D ambiguous. CDR3 length equals 12 residues. The germline V gene encodes CDR1 MGHRA and CDR2 YSYEKL. The V end lost 10 bases, the J end lost 7 bases, and 13 bases lay between the germline ends. The CDR3 coding sequence is TGCGCCATCGGCAATAAGGGCGGGGAGCTGTTTTTT. The encoded protein is CAIGNKGGELFF.

This clonotype was recorded at least ten times. This chain uses TRBV3-1 with TRBJ2-2; possible D gene TRBD2, 5 bases. CDR3 size: 13 residues. Trimming took 4 bases from V and 10 from J, leaving 13 bases between them. CDR1 LGHDT and CDR2 YNNKEL come from the germline V gene (reference sequence). Here the CDR3 reads CASSRTSQEELFF. CDR3 nucleotide sequence: TGTGCCAGCAGCCGGACTTCACAAGAGGAGCTGTTTTTT.

In this sample, this clonotype turned up many times. The chain links TRBV28 to TRBJ1-3; D not resolved. The germline V gene encodes CDR1 MDHEN and CDR2 SYDVKM. The CDR3 spans 12 residues. Deletions cut 5 bases from V and 0 bases from J, with 2 bases between. The CDR3 DNA is TGTGCCAGCAGTGACTCTGGAAACACCATATATTTT. As protein: CASSDSGNTIYF.

This clonotype was counted ten times or more. This chain uses TRBV6-5 with TRBJ2-5; unclear D gene. V dropped 4 bases and J dropped 5 bases, with 17 bases sitting between them. CDR1 and CDR2 (germline): MNHEY, SVGAGI. The CDR3 extends over 15 amino acids. CDR3 DNA: TGTGCCAGCAGTTCCCAATGGTCTTCGGCGGAGACCCAGTACTTC. Translating gives CASSSQWSSAETQYF.

This clonotype has more than one count but fewer than ten. The gene calls are TRBV4-3 and TRBJ2-3; D remains unclear. CDR1 LGHNA and CDR2 YSLEER come from the germline V gene. CDR3 length equals 15 residues. Trimming took off 0 bases at V and 6 bases at J, with 13 bases between the two ends. The DNA of the CDR3 is TGCGCCAGCAGCCAAGAAAAGAGACCTGCGGATACGCAGTATTTT. Protein: CASSQEKRPADTQYF.

This clonotype occurred many times. The rearrangement uses TRBV5-1 and TRBJ1-2; TRBD1 might be the D (6 bases). The CDR3 spans 15 residues. CDR1 is SGHRS and CDR2 is YFSETQ in the germline V gene. Trimming cost V 2 bases and J 0 bases, with 11 bases left between them. The CDR3 nucleotides read TGCGCCAGCAGCTTATACAGGGAAGCTAACTATGGCTACACCTTC. Its protein product is CASSLYREANYGYTF.

This clonotype was detected only a few times. The rearrangement joins TRBV24-1 to TRBJ2-3; D not resolved. Between the trimmed V and J ends, which lost 5 bases and 3 bases, there was a span of 20 bases. CDR3 length equals 17 residues. In germline, CDR1 is KGHDR, CDR2 SFDVKD. The CDR3 DNA reads TGTGCCACCAGTGCCGGTCGACACCCTCATCGGACAGATACGCAGTATTTT. It encodes CATSAGRHPHRTDTQYF.

This clonotype was observed a few times. The chain employs TRBV4-2 and TRBJ2-7; D is uncertain. Trimming took 0 bases from V and 3 from J, leaving 9 bases between them. The germline CDR1 and CDR2 sequences are LGHNA and YNFKEQ. The CDR3 is 14 amino acids. This CDR3 reads CASSQDERDYEQYF. CDR3 in DNA: TGTGCCAGCAGCCAAGATGAAAGGGACTACGAGCAGTACTTC.

There are many counts of this clonotype. The gene calls are TRBV11-2 and TRBJ2-5; no reliable D call. Germline assignment: CDR1 SGHAT and CDR2 FQNNGV. V was trimmed by 2 bases and J by 2 bases, leaving 6 bases between them. This CDR3 has 13 amino acids. The CDR3 nucleotides are TGTGCCAGCAGCTTATCCACACAAGAGACCCAGTACTTC. This encodes CASSLSTQETQYF.

The genes are TRBV12-5 and TRBJ2-5, with D possibly being TRBD1 (6 bases). Per germline, CDR1 LGHNT and CDR2 FRNRAP. The V gene lost 6 bases and the J gene lost 5 bases, with 13 bases spanning the gap. The CDR3 is 13 amino acids. Here the CDR3 DNA reads TGTGCTAGTGGACTGACAGGCTTGGAGACCCAGTACTTC. Translating gives CASGLTGLETQYF.

V gene TRBV7-2 combines with J gene TRBJ2-7, with 12 bases lining up with TRBD1. Germline V gives CDR1 SGHTA, CDR2 FQGNSA. The CDR3 length is 13 residues. V lost 5 bases, J lost 10 bases, and 6 bases stayed unmatched. CDR3 region: CASSQGQGAKQYV. For the CDR3, the DNA is TGTGCCAGCAGCCAGGGACAGGGGGCAAAACAGTACGTC.

The chain uses TRBV18 and TRBJ1-2, with no clear D. Germline assignment: CDR1 KGHSH and CDR2 LQKENI. Trimming left V 3 bases short and J 4 bases short, with 15 bases between. The CDR3 is 15 residues long. Here the CDR3 DNA reads TGTGCCAGCTCACCTTACACCGGGCCGCCCTATGGCTACACCTTC. It specifies CASSPYTGPPYGYTF.

This clonotype was found many times. The chain recombines TRBV25-1 with TRBJ2-3, with D hard to call. From germline, CDR1 is MGHDK and CDR2 SYGVNS. V lost 5 bases and J lost 2, with 14 bases in between. The CDR3 has 15 residues. This chain's CDR3 is CASSQSWHSTDTQYF. DNA of the CDR3: TGTGCCAGCAGTCAGTCCTGGCATTCCACAGATACGCAGTATTTT.

This clonotype has a count of ten or more. The V call is TRBV5-4, the J call TRBJ2-3; TRBD2 matches at 8 bases. Germline trimming cut 5 bases from V and 6 bases from J; bases unmatched to any gene: 8. The germline V gene has CDR1 SGHNT and CDR2 YYREEE (reference sequence). This CDR3 spans 14 amino acids. This CDR3 is CASSHSGDRDTQYF. As DNA, the CDR3 is TGTGCCAGCAGTCATAGCGGGGATCGGGATACGCAGTATTTT.

This clonotype was recorded many times. This chain joins TRBV7-3 and TRBJ1-1; D gene uncertain. From germline, CDR1 is SGHTA and CDR2 FQGTGA. V lost 5 bases, J lost 0 bases, and 10 bases lay in between. This CDR3 comprises 14 residues. For the CDR3, the DNA is TGTGCCAGCAGCCCAGGACGTCTGAACACTGAAGCTTTCTTT. Translating gives CASSPGRLNTEAFF.

There are a few counts of this clonotype. CDR3 coding DNA: TGTGCCAGCAGAGATACAGGGGGCGGCAATCAGCCCCAGCATTTT. This encodes CASRDTGGGNQPQHF. This sequence joins TRBV6-2 or TRBV6-3 and TRBJ1-5; TRBD1 agrees at 9 bases. J gave up 2 bases and V 6 bases, and 5 bases lay outside the gene matches. Per the germline V gene, CDR1 is MNHEY and CDR2 is SVGEGT. This CDR3 comprises 15 residues.

The chain uses TRBV7-2 and TRBJ1-1, with D perhaps TRBD1 (6 bases). The CDR3 sequence is 14 residues long. CDR1 SGHTA and CDR2 FQGNSA come from the germline V gene. V was cut by 6 bases and J by 9 bases, with 20 bases left in between. The CDR3 DNA is TGTGCCAGCAGTTTCACCGGGACCGACAGGAAAGCTTTCTTT. This gives the protein CASSFTGTDRKAFF.

This clonotype has a count of ten or more. This rearrangement joins TRBV7-2 to TRBJ2-5; the D is unclear. The germline V and J ends were trimmed by 1 base and 4 bases, with 13 bases remaining between them. The CDR3 spans 15 residues. The germline V gene encodes CDR1 SGHTA and CDR2 FQGNSA. CDR3 sequence reads: CASSLVPSSVETQYF. In DNA, the CDR3 is TGTGCCAGCAGCTTAGTCCCCTCTTCGGTAGAGACCCAGTACTTC.

This clonotype was detected ten times or more. The chain joins TRBV7-9 to TRBJ2-2; D unclear. The CDR3 consists of 14 residues. Deletions cut 3 bases from V and 8 bases from J, with 13 bases between. Germline values: CDR1 SEHNR, CDR2 FQNEAQ (reference sequence). The CDR3 region is CASSFLLAGGELFF. The CDR3 nucleotides read TGTGCCAGCAGCTTCCTACTTGCTGGAGGGGAGCTGTTTTTT.

This clonotype was counted between two and nine times. This rearrangement joins TRBV12-3 or TRBV12-4 to TRBJ2-1; 7 nucleotides align to TRBD1. The CDR3 extends over 15 amino acids. The junction had 15 bases not matched to a gene; V was cut back by 6 bases and J by 10 bases. CDR3 loop: CASSLAGTVVSEQFF. CDR3 nucleotide sequence: TGTGCCAGCAGCCTCGCCGGGACAGTCGTATCAGAGCAGTTCTTC.

This chain connects TRBV4-1 to TRBJ1-6, with D hard to call. V gave up 5 bases and J gave up 8 bases, with 10 bases separating them. CDR1 is MGHRA, CDR2 YSYEKL, per germline. The CDR3 is 13 residues long. The CDR3 reads CASSKARDSPLHF. The CDR3 region has the DNA TGCGCCAGCAGCAAAGCGAGGGATTCACCCCTCCACTTT.

This clonotype was recorded at least ten times. The chain has TRBV5-5 and TRBJ1-4; TRBD1 matches 7 bases. Germline CDR1 and CDR2: SGHKS and YYEKEE (reference sequence). CDR3 length: 13 residues. J was trimmed by 11 bases and V by 4 bases; bases with no gene match: 8. Written as DNA, the CDR3 is TGTGCCAGCAGCCTGGGGACAGAGGGGAAACTGTTTTTT. It yields the protein CASSLGTEGKLFF.

This clonotype was detected a few times. The chain carries TRBV4-3 and TRBJ2-3; 16 bases are a match to TRBD2. The V segment lost 0 bases and the J segment 6 bases; nucleotides outside the gene matches: 3. Germline V gives CDR1 LGHNA, CDR2 YSLEER. The CDR3 runs to 17 residues. CDR3 sequence: CASSQEGLAGGSDTQYF. The CDR3 coding sequence is TGCGCCAGCAGCCAAGAGGGACTAGCGGGGGGGAGCGATACGCAGTATTTT.

This clonotype was detected a few times. The rearrangement joins TRBV5-6 to TRBJ1-4, with D uncertain. Germline-derived CDR1 and CDR2 are SGHDT and YYEEEE. CDR3 size: 12 residues. With 1 base removed from V and 6 bases from J, the gap between germline ends came to 4 bases. DNA for the CDR3: TGTGCCAGCAGCTTGAAGTATGAAAAACTGTTTTTT. Residues: CASSLKYEKLFF.

The sample holds many counts of this clonotype. This chain joins TRBV14 and TRBJ2-5, with TRBD1 as a possible D gene (6 bases). V was pared by 2 bases and J by 5 bases, with 12 bases between. CDR1 and CDR2 from the germline V gene are SGHDN and FVKESK. This CDR3 comprises 14 residues. This CDR3 is CASSQRAGAETQYF. The DNA of the CDR3 is TGTGCCAGCAGCCAAAGAGCAGGGGCGGAGACCCAGTACTTC.

This clonotype has at least ten counts. The rearrangement joins TRBV5-5 to TRBJ1-6, with TRBD1 as a possible D gene (5 bases). Trimming cost V 0 bases and J 8 bases, with 9 bases left between them. The CDR3 consists of 14 residues. Germline lookup yields CDR1 SGHKS and CDR2 YYEKEE (reference sequence). This CDR3 is CASSLARADSPLHF. Written as DNA, the CDR3 is TGTGCCAGCAGCTTGGCCAGGGCGGATTCACCCCTCCACTTT.

This clonotype was detected a few times. The genes are TRBV5-1 and TRBJ2-1; tentative D call: TRBD1 (5 bases). Germline V gene lookup returns CDR1 SGHRS and CDR2 YFSETQ. The CDR3 extends over 15 amino acids. Deletions cut 4 bases from V and 8 bases from J, with 19 bases between. The DNA of the CDR3 is TGCGCCAGCAGCCAAGGACACCGAAAAGGCGATGAGCAGTTCTTC. It is translated as CASSQGHRKGDEQFF.

This clonotype was seen many times. This chain connects TRBV6-5 to TRBJ2-1; D unclear. Trimming stripped 6 bases from V and 6 bases from J, with 6 bases between. Germline assignment: CDR1 MNHEY and CDR2 SVGAGI. The CDR3 totals 11 residues. The chain's CDR3 is CASSRGNEQFF. Written as DNA, the CDR3 is TGTGCCAGCAGCCGTGGCAATGAGCAGTTCTTC.